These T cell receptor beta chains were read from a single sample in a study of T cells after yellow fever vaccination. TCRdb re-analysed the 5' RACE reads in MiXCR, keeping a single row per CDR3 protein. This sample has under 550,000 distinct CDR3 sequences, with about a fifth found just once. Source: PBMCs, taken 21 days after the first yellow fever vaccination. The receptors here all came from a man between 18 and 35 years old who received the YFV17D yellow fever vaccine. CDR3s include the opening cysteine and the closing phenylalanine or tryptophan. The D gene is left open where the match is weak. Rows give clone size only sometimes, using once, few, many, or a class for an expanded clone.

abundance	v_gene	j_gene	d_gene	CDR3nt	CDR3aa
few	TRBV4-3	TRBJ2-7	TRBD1	TGCGCCAGCAGCCAAGATCTCGGGACAGCCTACGAGCAGTACTTC	CASSQDLGTAYEQYF
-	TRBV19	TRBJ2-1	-	TGTGCCAGCCGAGGGGGCAATGAGCAGTTCTTC	CASRGGNEQFF
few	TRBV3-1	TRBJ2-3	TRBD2	TGTGCCAGCAGCCAACTAGCGGGGGGGCTTACAGATACGCAGTATTTT	CASSQLAGGLTDTQYF
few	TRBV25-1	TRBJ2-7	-	TGTGCCAGTAGCACTGTTAATCCCACGTTCATGTCGCACGAGCAGTACTTC	CASSTVNPTFMSHEQYF
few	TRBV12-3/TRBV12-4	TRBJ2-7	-	TGTGCCAGCAGTCCGAGCGCAGGCTCCTACGAGCAGTACTTC	CASSPSAGSYEQYF
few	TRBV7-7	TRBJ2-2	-	TGTGCTAGCAGCTTACTGACTGGGGGGGAGCTGTTTTTT	CASSLLTGGELFF
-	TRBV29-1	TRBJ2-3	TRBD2	TGCAGCGTTGAATCGACTAGCAGCGTGACAGATACGCAGTATTTT	CSVESTSSVTDTQYF
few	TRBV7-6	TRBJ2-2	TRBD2	TGTGCCAGCAGCCCTAGCGGGGGTTCGAACACCGGGGAGCTGTTTTTT	CASSPSGGSNTGELFF
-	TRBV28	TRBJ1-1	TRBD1	TGTGCCAGCAGTTTCATAGCAGGGGGCGTCCTGAACACTGAAGCTTTCTTT	CASSFIAGGVLNTEAFF
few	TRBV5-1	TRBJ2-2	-	TGCGCCAGCAGCAGCGCACCCCAGGGGGGTAAGAACACCGGGGAGCTGTTTTTT	CASSSAPQGGKNTGELFF
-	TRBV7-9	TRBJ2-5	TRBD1	TGTGCCAGCAGCGAGACGACCGGGACAGTTACAGAGACCCAGTACTTC	CASSETTGTVTETQYF
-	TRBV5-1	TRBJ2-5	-	TGCGCCAGCAGCTTGGTTGTTACGCGCTTCTCCGCGACCCAGTACTTC	CASSLVVTRFSATQYF
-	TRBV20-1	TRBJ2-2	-	TGCAGTGCCACCGGGACGACTACGAACACCGGGGAGCTGTTTTTT	CSATGTTTNTGELFF
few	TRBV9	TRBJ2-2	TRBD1	TGTGCCAGCAGCCCACAGGGGGCTTTCGGGGAGCTGTTTTTT	CASSPQGAFGELFF
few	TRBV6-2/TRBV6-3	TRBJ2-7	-	TGTGCCAGCAGTTCCGGACTCTCCACCTACGAGCAGTACTTC	CASSSGLSTYEQYF
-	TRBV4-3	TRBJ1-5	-	TGCGCCAGCAGCGGACAGATTAACAATCAGCCCCAGCATTTT	CASSGQINNQPQHF
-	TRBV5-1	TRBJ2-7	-	TGCGCCAGCAGCCCCCGGGAGCTCTACTACGAGCAGTACTTC	CASSPRELYYEQYF
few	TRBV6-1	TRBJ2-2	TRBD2	TGTGCCAGCAGCCCCGGGCTAGCGGTTGTCACCGGGGAGCTGTTTTTT	CASSPGLAVVTGELFF
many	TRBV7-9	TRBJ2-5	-	TGTGCCCTGGCGGGTGGGGCCGGTGAAGAGACCCAGTACTTC	CALAGGAGEETQYF
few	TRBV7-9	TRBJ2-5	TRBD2	TGTGCCAGCAGCTCGGGGACTAGTAGCATAGAGACCCAGTACTTC	CASSSGTSSIETQYF